This T cell receptor (beta chain) was retrieved from a study of cytomegalovirus exposure and HLA in healthy donors. This PCR relied on a set of 60 Vbeta primers and 13 Jbeta primers. Only in-frame clones appear in the TCRdb table, and some are missing; sequencing was by immunoSEQ multiplex PCR. This table holds some 190,000 clones, 78% found once. CDR1 is SEHNR and CDR2 is FQNEAQ in the germline V gene (reference sequence). The CDR3 spans 15 residues. Concerning this clone: The junction does not match germline at one end; this may be a read error.

The sequence derives from a female donor in good health and CMV-seronegative. Sequenced input: PBMCs. This rearrangement joins TRBV7-9 to TRBJ1-4; 9 nucleotides line up with TRBD1. The CDR3 region has the DNA TGTTCCAGCAGCCGAACAGGGGGCGCGAATGAAAAACTGTTTTTT. Protein sequence: CSSSRTGGANEKLFF.